This T cell receptor beta chain was obtained from a study of blood T cell repertoires in COVID-19. Study-level background: Collection of acute and convalescent COVID-19 samples took place in the United States, Italy and Spain.

The CDR3 spans 15 residues. Germline V lookup: CDR1 SGHRS, CDR2 YFSETQ. The ends lost 4 bases at V and 2 bases at J; junction bases unmatched: 4. Assay: immunoSEQ multiplex PCR; the TCRdb copy retains only in-frame clones and omits some. The sample records about 140,000 clones, 70% to 80% being singletons. The clonotype originates from a man aged 55 to 70 who had recovered from COVID-19. This chain links TRBV5-1 with TRBJ2-2, with 8 bases lining up with TRBD2. What was sequenced was peripheral blood. The CDR3, as DNA: TGCGCCAGCAGCCCGGGACTAGGTAACACCGGGGAGCTGTTTTTT. Translation: CASSPGLGNTGELFF.